The text below deals with one T cell receptor beta chain. This clonotype turned up a few times. Its binding antigen is unknown. No clone much larger than this one lies a single base away; base qualities are absent. This sample stems from a study of CD8+CD57+ T cells in acquired aplastic anemia listed by TCRdb under 2018. About the investigation overall: On average, sorted CD4+ and CD8+ cells yielded around 3.5 ug of extracted DNA, with a range of about 0.17 to 27.4 ug. Mean read counts for healthy donor samples were 8.5 million to 10.8 million for CD4+ cells and 11.0 million for CD8+ cells. What the authors observed across the whole study: No significant difference in CD8+ Simpson's diversity was found between patients and healthy controls (P=0.060). Approximately 31 CD8+ CDR3 sequences were found in both patients and controls but appeared to be highly expressed in patients and within the immunodominant clones of the patients.

TCR repertoires of sorted CD4+ and CD8+ blood T cells from severe aplastic anemia patients and healthy subjects were deep-sequenced in the study. Ficoll-Paque density gradient centrifugation was used to isolate peripheral blood mononuclear cells. Before DNA extraction, CD4+ and CD8+ T cells were sorted with FACS or magnetic beads. Profiling of TCR beta VDJ combinations and CDR3 sequences used genomic DNA as the template. An Illumina HiSeq 2000 was the platform used for TCR repertoire sequencing. On the study's bioinformatics: TRBV/TRBJ rearrangement plots, CDR3 size and DJ length profiles, and Simpson's diversity index were used to evaluate the repertoires. The most abundant DNA sequence in the deep sequencing data was defined as the immunodominant clone. CDR3 amino acid sequences were checked for sharing across subjects and were also compared against the VDJdb database and published repertoires. TCRdb applied fastp at Q25 and MiXCR to the public reads, then kept only in-frame beta chains. Rows merge per CDR3 protein into single entries with the most common DNA and genes. The V and J calls and clone size come from TCRdb's table, not from the authors' own analysis. This sample is represented by approximately 99,000 distinct CDR3 sequences; roughly 51% of them were singletons. The top ten clonotypes cover 30% to 35% of the sample.

The germline V gene encodes CDR1 SNHLY and CDR2 FYNNEI. The CDR3 spans 15 residues, from the cysteine through the phenylalanine. The only DNA kept is the CDR3, 45 bases in frame from the first base. V has 6 bases trimmed and J has 3 bases trimmed; junction bases matching no gene number 5. The sequencing input was sorted CD4+, CD8+, or CD8+CD57+ T cells (not recorded which) from PBMCs. This receptor was obtained from a human donor in good health, serving as a control. The chain is assembled from TRBV2 and TRBJ1-5, and TRBD1 matches 10 of the central bases. CDR3 reads: CASRTGTGDNQPQHF. The nucleotide sequence is given as TGTGCCAGCAGAACCGGGACAGGGGACAATCAGCCCCAGCATTTT.